Listed below are T cell receptor beta chains from one sample, sequenced in a study of CD8 T cells in ankylosing spondylitis. One entry per CDR3 protein, called by TCRdb with MiXCR from the 5' RACE reads. The table includes approximately 92,000 distinct CDR3 sequences, 8.8% detected once. Sequenced sample: blood, either unsorted or a sorted T cell fraction (not recorded which). The receptors originated from a male donor with ankylosing spondylitis or in good health (not recorded which). Both conserved end residues are part of each CDR3. The order of the fields is D gene, clone size, J gene, V gene, CDR3 DNA, CDR3 protein. The D gene is left open where the match is weak. Not all rows give a size; the values are once, few, many and, for expanded clones, a class.

TRBD1 many TRBJ2-1 TRBV28 TGTGCCAGCAGTTTATGGACAGGGGGCCCCTCCTACAATGAGCAGTTCTTC CASSLWTGGPSYNEQFF
TRBD1 many TRBJ1-2 TRBV28 TGTGCCAGCAGTCCCCCGACAGGGGGGGTCTATGGCTACACCTTC CASSPPTGGVYGYTF
TRBD2 many TRBJ2-5 TRBV20-1 TGCAGTGCCCGAACTAGCGGGGGGACCCAAGAGACCCAGTACTTC CSARTSGGTQETQYF
- many TRBJ1-6 TRBV7-8 TGTGCCAGCAGACGAGGCGGAGAGGCTCCCCTCCACTTT CASRRGGEAPLHF
TRBD2 many TRBJ2-5 TRBV7-7 TGTGCTAGCAGCTTAGTGGGATTCGGGGGGTCCCAAGAGACCCAGTACTTC CASSLVGFGGSQETQYF
- many TRBJ2-5 TRBV28 TGTGCCAGCGCGTGGGAAGTGACCCAGTACTTC CASAWEVTQYF
- many TRBJ2-5 TRBV5-1 TGCGCCAGCAGCTCCTGGGGCCAAGAGACCCAGTACTTC CASSSWGQETQYF
- many TRBJ2-2 TRBV28 TGTGCCAGCAGACTCCTAGGCTGGAACACCGGGGAGCTGTTTTTT CASRLLGWNTGELFF
- many TRBJ2-1 TRBV18 TGTGCCAGCTCACCAGGTCTTACAGCCTACAATGAGCAGTTCTTC CASSPGLTAYNEQFF
- - TRBJ2-2 TRBV7-6 TGTGCCAACAGCTTAGAGGCACAGGGTTCCGGGGAGCTGTTTTTT CANSLEAQGSGELFF
- - TRBJ2-2 TRBV5-1 TGCGCCAGCAGCTTGGAAGGGGGATCCACCGGGGAGCTGTTTTTT CASSLEGGSTGELFF
TRBD1 many TRBJ1-2 TRBV29-1 TGCAGCGTTCCTAGCCGCCCCGGGACAGTAGGCTATGGCTACACCTTC CSVPSRPGTVGYGYTF
- many TRBJ1-4 TRBV20-1 TGCAGTGCTGCCACTGGGGGGCAAGGGGAAAAACTGTTTTTT CSAATGGQGEKLFF
- - TRBJ1-2 TRBV28 TGTGCCAGCAGTTCTACACGGGGCTACACCTTC CASSSTRGYTF
TRBD2 many TRBJ2-1 TRBV9 TGTGCCAGCAGCGCTTCTAGCGGGGCCTACAATGAGCAGTTCTTC CASSASSGAYNEQFF
TRBD2 many TRBJ2-5 TRBV4-1 TGCGCCAGCAGCCAAGTCCTTACTAGCGGGGGGGCCGAGACCCAGTACTTC CASSQVLTSGGAETQYF
TRBD1 - TRBJ1-5 TRBV19 TGTGCCAGTGGGGGACAGTCCGGCAATCAGCCCCAGCATTTT CASGGQSGNQPQHF
- many TRBJ2-7 TRBV2 TGTGCCAGCAGTACCTCTAGAGGCGAGCAGTACTTC CASSTSRGEQYF
- few TRBJ2-7 TRBV7-9 TGTGCCAGCAGCTTATTCCCACAGGGTACCCACGAGCAGTACTTC CASSLFPQGTHEQYF
- many TRBJ2-5 TRBV29-1 TGCAGCGTTGAAATTCCCCCTCAAGAGACCCAGTACTTC CSVEIPPQETQYF
TRBD2 - TRBJ2-1 TRBV7-2 TGTGCCAGCAGCTTAGCTAGCGGGACCAACAATGAGCAGTTCTTC CASSLASGTNNEQFF
TRBD1 many TRBJ1-4 TRBV6-1 TGTGCCAGCAGCGAGGACAGGGATGAAAAACTGTTTTTT CASSEDRDEKLFF
TRBD2 many TRBJ2-1 TRBV7-7 TGTGCTAGCAGCCCGACTAGCGGGGTAGAGAATGAGCAGTTCTTC CASSPTSGVENEQFF
TRBD2 many TRBJ2-3 TRBV5-1 TGCGCCAGCAGCTGGACTAGTCCCACAGATACGCAGTATTTT CASSWTSPTDTQYF
- - TRBJ1-2 TRBV20-1 TGCAGTGCGCGGGACTACGGCTACACCTTC CSARDYGYTF
TRBD1 many TRBJ2-1 TRBV29-1 TGCAGCGTTGACCGAAGGACAGGAGCATCTTTTGAGCAGTTCTTC CSVDRRTGASFEQFF
TRBD1 many TRBJ1-1 TRBV3-1 TGTGCCAGCAGTCGAGACAGGGATAAAGGAGCTTTCTTT CASSRDRDKGAFF
TRBD2 few TRBJ2-5 TRBV24-1 TGTGCCACCAGTGAAACAAGACTAGCGGGGGGGCTCGGGCTTCAAGAGACCCAGTACTTC CATSETRLAGGLGLQETQYF
- few TRBJ2-2 TRBV19 TGTGCCAGTAGGAGGACTGGTTCTACCGGGGAGCTGTTTTTT CASRRTGSTGELFF
- few TRBJ2-2 TRBV19 TGTGCCAGTAGTGAGTACGGTTACACCGGGGAGCTGTTTTTT CASSEYGYTGELFF
TRBD1 few TRBJ2-3 TRBV7-8 TGTGCCAGCAGCTTAAGACAGGGGCACGTCTCAGATACGCAGTATTTT CASSLRQGHVSDTQYF
- - TRBJ1-4 TRBV30 TGTGCCTGGAGTAAGGGAGCCTTCGCAACTAATGAAAAACTGTTTTTT CAWSKGAFATNEKLFF
TRBD2 many TRBJ2-7 TRBV3-1 TGTGCCAGCAGCCGGACTAGCGGGACCTACGAGCAGTACTTC CASSRTSGTYEQYF
TRBD2 many TRBJ2-1 TRBV20-1 TGCAGTGCTCTTCGGACTAGCGGGGGGGCTTTAGGTGAGCAGTTCTTC CSALRTSGGALGEQFF
- many TRBJ2-4 TRBV20-1 TGCAGTGCTGCGAGGGCTCTAGCCAAAAACATTCAGTACTTC CSAARALAKNIQYF
- many TRBJ1-1 TRBV2 TGTGCCAGCAGCGAAGACAGGAACACTGAAGCTTTCTTT CASSEDRNTEAFF
- many TRBJ1-2 TRBV2 TGTGCCAGCAGTGAGCGGACTGACCATGGCTACACCTTC CASSERTDHGYTF
TRBD1 many TRBJ1-6 TRBV27 TGTGCCAGCAGTCAGGACAGGGCTAATTCACCCCTCCACTTT CASSQDRANSPLHF
- many TRBJ2-5 TRBV5-4 TGTGCCAGCAGCTTGGGACAGCAAGAGACCCAGTACTTC CASSLGQQETQYF
- once TRBJ1-3 TRBV9 TGTGCCAGCAGTTCGAGTCCCGGGACGACGAACACCATATATTTT CASSSSPGTTNTIYF
- many TRBJ2-1 TRBV7-6 TGTGCCAGCAGCTTATCAGGGGCCTCCCTGGGTGAGCAGTTCTTC CASSLSGASLGEQFF
- many TRBJ1-5 TRBV2 TGTGCCAGCAGTGATGGGGGATACAATCAGCCCCAGCATTTT CASSDGGYNQPQHF
- many TRBJ2-3 TRBV29-1 TGCAGCGGTATCTTAGGGGGCACAGATACGCAGTATTTT CSGILGGTDTQYF
- few TRBJ2-5 TRBV28 TGTGCCAGCAGTTTATACGGTGGTCAGGCGCAAGAGACCCAGTACTTC CASSLYGGQAQETQYF
TRBD2 many TRBJ2-7 TRBV20-1 TGCAGTGCTAGTAGACTAGCGGGGAGCTCCTACGAGCAGTACTTC CSASRLAGSSYEQYF